One sample yielded the 8 T cell receptor beta chains listed below, sequenced in a study of T cells in Graves' hyperthyroidism and ophthalmopathy. There were TCR beta CDR3 regions amplified from RNA transcripts. TCR CDR3 underwent first-round RT-PCR with the HTBI primer set. TCRdb reanalysed the multiplex PCR reads using MiXCR and keeps one entry per CDR3 protein. This table holds about 720,000 distinct CDR3 sequences, around a sixth found once. Sequencing used blood. Receptors were obtained from a woman aged 45 to 65 with Graves' hyperthyroidism that later progressed to Graves' ophthalmopathy.

This clonotype appeared many times. This sequence joins TRBV3-1 and TRBJ2-7; D is unresolved. The V end lost 1 base, the J end lost 0 bases, and 4 bases lay between the germline ends. Germline lookup yields CDR1 LGHDT and CDR2 YNNKEL (reference sequence). This CDR3 has 13 residues. CDR3 protein: CASSQASSYEQYF. The CDR3, as DNA: TGTGCCAGCAGCCAAGCCAGCTCCTACGAGCAGTACTTC.

This clonotype was detected many times. This chain joins TRBV24-1 and TRBJ2-2, with D possibly TRBD2 on 5 matching bases. Germline V gene sequence: CDR1 KGHDR, CDR2 SFDVKD. Trimming took 7 bases from V and 6 from J, leaving 17 bases between them. The CDR3 has 15 residues. The chain's CDR3 is CATSSRSGVPGELFF. The CDR3 DNA is TGTGCCACCAGCAGCAGGAGCGGCGTCCCCGGGGAGCTGTTTTTT.

The chain couples TRBV4-1 to TRBJ1-1; TRBD1 is a possible D gene (6 bases). Germline lookup yields CDR1 MGHRA and CDR2 YSYEKL. The CDR3 extends over 16 amino acids. Trimming stripped 0 bases from V and 5 bases from J, with 16 bases between. CDR3 nucleotide sequence: TGCGCCAGCAGCCAAGATGCCGGGGGCCGATGGACTGAAGCTTTCTTT. Protein: CASSQDAGGRWTEAFF.

This sequence joins TRBV7-6 and TRBJ2-1; 10 bases line up with TRBD2. V shed 0 bases, J shed 8 bases, and the junction held 4 bases outside the gene matches. This CDR3 spans 15 amino acids. Looked up from germline, CDR1 is SGHVS and CDR2 is FNYEAQ. The CDR3 is CASSLARAGGDEQFF. Written as DNA, the CDR3 is TGTGCCAGCAGCTTAGCGCGAGCGGGGGGGGATGAGCAGTTCTTC. The full variable domain, its missing parts supplied by reference TRBV7-6 and TRBJ2-1, is GAGVSQSPRYKVTKRGQDVALRCDPISGHVSLYWYRQALGQGPEFLTYFNYEAQQDKSGLPNDRFSAERPEGSISTLTIQRTEQRDSAMYRCASSLARAGGDEQFFGPGTRLTVL.

The V and J genes are TRBV5-1 and TRBJ2-1; 7 bases line up with TRBD1. Germline V gene lookup returns CDR1 SGHRS and CDR2 YFSETQ. The CDR3 consists of 16 residues. With V trimmed by 5 bases and J by 10 bases, 18 bases remained unmatched. CDR3: CASSSNAWTGDLEQFF. In DNA form, the CDR3 reads TGCGCCAGCAGTTCCAACGCCTGGACAGGAGATTTAGAGCAGTTCTTC. The full variable domain, its missing parts supplied by reference TRBV5-1 and TRBJ2-1, is KAGVTQTPRYLIKTRGQQVTLSCSPISGHRSVSWYQQTPGQGLQFLFEYFSETQRNKGNFPGRFSGRQFSNSRSEMNVSTLELGDSALYLCASSSNAWTGDLEQFFGPGTRLTVL.

This clonotype has only one observation. Just one base apart from a much larger clone, this may be a read error. The chain is built from TRBV7-2 and TRBJ1-4; 7 positions agree with TRBD1. V gave up 4 bases and J gave up 6 bases; unmatched junction bases: 14. Per the germline V gene, CDR1 is SGHTA and CDR2 is FQGNSA. The CDR3 extends over 17 amino acids. Here the CDR3 DNA reads TGTGCCAGCAGCTCCCCACGCGCAGGGGGAGGGGATGAAAAACTGTTTTTT. The encoded protein is CASSSPRAGGGDEKLFF.

This clonotype showed up many times. The rearrangement links TRBV5-6 to TRBJ1-4; no clear D. The ends were cut back, 0 bases at V and 8 bases at J, with 14 bases in the middle. Germline-derived CDR1 and CDR2 are SGHDT and YYEEEE. This CDR3 contains 15 residues. CDR3 nucleotides: TGTGCCAGCAGCTTGGCCAACCAGGCGGGAGAAAAACTGTTTTTT. It specifies CASSLANQAGEKLFF.

This clonotype has at least ten counts. V and J are TRBV7-9 and TRBJ2-5; TRBD2 is a possible D gene (7 bases). Between the trimmed V and J ends, which lost 5 bases and 4 bases, there was a span of 14 bases. This CDR3 has 14 amino acids. Per the germline V gene, CDR1 is SEHNR and CDR2 is FQNEAQ (reference sequence). The CDR3 DNA reads TGTGCCAGCAGCCCGTCGGGGGGCGCAGAGACCCAGTACTTC. The encoded protein is CASSPSGGAETQYF.